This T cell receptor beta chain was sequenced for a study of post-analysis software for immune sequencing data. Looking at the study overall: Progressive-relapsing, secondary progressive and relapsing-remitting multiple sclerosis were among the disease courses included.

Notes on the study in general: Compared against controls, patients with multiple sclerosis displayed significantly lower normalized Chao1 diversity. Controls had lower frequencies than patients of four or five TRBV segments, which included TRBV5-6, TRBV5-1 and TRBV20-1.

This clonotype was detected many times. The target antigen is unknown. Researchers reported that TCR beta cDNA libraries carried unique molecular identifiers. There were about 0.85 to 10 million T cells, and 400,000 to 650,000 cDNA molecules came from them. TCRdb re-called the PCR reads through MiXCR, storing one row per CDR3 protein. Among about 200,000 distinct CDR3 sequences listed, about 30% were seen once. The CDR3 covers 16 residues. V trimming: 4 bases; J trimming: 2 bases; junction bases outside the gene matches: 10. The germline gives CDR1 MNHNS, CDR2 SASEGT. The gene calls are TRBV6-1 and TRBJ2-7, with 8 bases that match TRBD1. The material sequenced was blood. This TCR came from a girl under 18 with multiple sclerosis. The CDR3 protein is CASSARTGQGAYEQYF. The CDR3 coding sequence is TGTGCCAGCAGTGCCCGCACTGGACAGGGAGCCTACGAGCAGTACTTC.